This T cell receptor (beta chain) was captured by sequencing in a study of blood T cell repertoires in COVID-19. The repertoire was sequenced with immunoSEQ multiplex PCR; TCRdb's copy has only in-frame clones and lacks some. The sample records approximately 63,000 clones, roughly nine tenths being singletons. V was clipped by 8 bases and J by 3 bases; unmatched bases: 9. The germline V gene has CDR1 MDHEN and CDR2 SYDVKM. CDR3 length equals 14 residues. V usage is TRBV28 and J usage is TRBJ1-2; 7 bases match TRBD1. The origin of this receptor is an older woman with COVID-19, enrolled during active disease. Specimen: peripheral blood. CDR3 loop: CASWNRGIDYGYTF. The CDR3 bases are TGTGCCAGCTGGAACAGGGGAATTGACTATGGCTACACCTTC.